The next 9 T cell receptor beta chains were all read from a single sample in a study of Ad26.COV2.S vaccination and SARS-CoV-2 variants. Treatment reported: around 19 received Ad26.COV2.S at low or high dose, single or two shots; 5 received placebo; per-sample allocation not given. Specimen acquisition occurred on day 63 following the initial vaccine or placebo injection. The data were produced by immunoSEQ multiplex PCR, yet TCRdb's version contains in-frame clones alone and is incomplete. The sample lists 350,000 to 400,000 clones, roughly nine tenths occurring once. This sample comprised peripheral blood, obtained in a trial of Ad26.COV2.S vaccine versus placebo. The receptors derive from a person aged 18 to 59 who received the Ad26.COV2.S COVID-19 vaccine or a placebo.

The genes are TRBV5-1 and TRBJ2-2; 12 positions agree with TRBD2. The V and J ends lost 4 bases and 5 bases, in that order; junction bases with no gene match: 12. Germline V lookup: CDR1 SGHRS, CDR2 YFSETQ. The CDR3 runs to 18 residues. CDR3 loop: CASSLTTSGGAGTGELFF. CDR3 nucleotides: TGCGCCAGCAGCCTGACGACTAGCGGGGGCGCTGGTACCGGGGAGCTGTTTTTT.

The V call is TRBV11-2, the J call TRBJ1-1, with TRBD1 as a possible D gene (6 bases). The CDR3 runs to 16 residues. The V end lost 8 bases, the J end lost 1 base, and 20 bases lay between the germline ends. The germline CDR1 and CDR2 sequences are SGHAT and FQNNGV. CDR3 sequence (DNA): TGTGCCAGCCGCAAGCCCGGGGGGCCCGGGAACACTGAAGCTTTCTTT. Protein sequence: CASRKPGGPGNTEAFF.

The chain joins TRBV6-1 to TRBJ2-7, with 7 bases aligning to TRBD2. The CDR3 extends over 15 amino acids. Germline loops: CDR1 MNHNS, CDR2 SASEGT. Germline trimming cut 0 bases from V and 3 bases from J; bases unmatched to any gene: 5. The CDR3 sequence: CASSEAGPGGYEQYF. CDR3 sequence (DNA): TGTGCCAGCAGTGAAGCCGGCCCGGGGGGCTACGAGCAGTACTTC.

This clone has just one count. This chain uses TRBV19 with TRBJ2-7; D not certain. Germline V gives CDR1 LNHDA, CDR2 SQIVND (reference sequence). The CDR3 is 11 residues long. Trimming shortened V by 0 bases and J by 6 bases, and 3 bases separated the two germline ends. This CDR3 is CASSIESEQYF. The CDR3 nucleotides read TGTGCCAGTAGTATAGAGAGCGAGCAGTACTTC.

V and J are TRBV12-3 or TRBV12-4 and TRBJ2-5; D not certain. The CDR3 consists of 13 residues. Trimming cost V 6 bases and J 4 bases, with 12 bases left between them. This chain's CDR3 is CASSVNVGETQYF. CDR3 DNA sequence: TGTGCCAGCAGCGTTAATGTAGGAGAGACCCAGTACTTC.

The chain combines TRBV27 with TRBJ1-4; D unclear. Germline values: CDR1 MNHEY, CDR2 SMNVEV (reference sequence). This CDR3 is built from 15 residues. The V end lost 2 bases, the J end lost 10 bases, and 17 bases lay between the germline ends. DNA for the CDR3: TGTGCCAGCAGTTTACAAGGAGTAGGGAATAGAAAACTGTTTTTT. This gives the protein CASSLQGVGNRKLFF.

This chain connects TRBV24-1 to TRBJ2-1; TRBD1 matches at 7 bases. Germline trimming cut 5 bases from V and 7 bases from J; bases unmatched to any gene: 16. Germline values: CDR1 KGHDR, CDR2 SFDVKD. The CDR3 has 17 residues. The CDR3: CATSAILGTDPRNEQFF. The CDR3 bases are TGTGCCACCAGTGCTATCCTCGGGACAGATCCTAGAAATGAGCAGTTCTTC.

This clone was observed a single time. This chain connects TRBV7-2 to TRBJ2-3; TRBD2 might be the D (6 bases). Trimming left V 1 base short and J 1 base short, with 9 bases between. The CDR3 is 15 amino acids. CDR1 and CDR2 (germline): SGHTA, FQGNSA. CDR3 region: CASSLVRGGTDTQYF. DNA of the CDR3: TGTGCCAGCAGCTTAGTGCGGGGAGGCACAGATACGCAGTATTTT.

The chain employs TRBV30 and TRBJ1-1; 7 nucleotides align to TRBD1. Germline V gene sequence: CDR1 GTSNPN, CDR2 SVGIG (reference sequence). The trim removed 4 bases at V and 10 bases at J, leaving 12 bases unmatched. The CDR3 sequence is 13 residues long. CDR3 nucleotide sequence: TGTGCCTGGAAAACAGGGGAGGTTAGCCGAGCTTTCTTT. Its protein product is CAWKTGEVSRAFF.